This T cell receptor beta chain was sequenced during a study of graft-versus-host responses after intestinal transplantation. Method: immunoSEQ multiplex PCR; TCRdb's copy keeps in-frame clones and lacks some. This sample has 90,000 to 150,000 clones, with approximately 96% found just once. Notes on this clone: The target antigen is unknown.

The CDR3 is 15 amino acids. This TCR was sampled from a human donor who received an intestinal transplant. J is TRBJ2-7 and V is TRBV21-1; TRBD1 is the table's D call and was not checked against the DNA. TRBV21-1 is annotated as a pseudogene. Sequenced here: unstimulated CD8+ T cells sorted from spleen or lymph node cells, sampled before intestinal transplant. CDR3 sequence reads: CASSKEDRPPLWQYF. The CDR3 coding sequence is TGTGCCAGCAGCAAGGAAGACAGACCGCCTCTATGGCAGTACTTC.